This T cell receptor (beta chain) was obtained from a study of OX40 agonist ivuxolimab in advanced cancers. Looking at the study overall: People who had prior anti-PD-1, anti-PD-L1 or anti-CTLA-4 therapy could take part, and 35% to 50% had some.

Data came from immunoSEQ multiplex PCR; TCRdb stores just in-frame clones and leaves some out. Among about 83,000 clones listed, approximately 79% were seen once. Excluded were patients having autoimmune disease history or systemic immunosuppression. The CDR3 sequence is 14 residues long. Germline loops: CDR1 KGHSH, CDR2 LQKENI. V lost 5 bases and J 3 bases, leaving 13 bases between the germline ends. Source: CD4+ or CD8+ T cells sorted from blood, taken in a trial of the OX40 agonist ivuxolimab. The chain recombines TRBV18 with TRBJ1-2; TRBD1 might be the D (5 bases). The source of this sequence is an adult with an advanced solid tumor such as melanoma, head and neck, liver or kidney cancer. The CDR3 nucleotides are TGTGCCAGCTCAAGGGGAGGCCCTGACTATGGCTACACCTTC. Its protein product is CASSRGGPDYGYTF.